These T cell receptor beta chains were read from a single sample in a study of blood T cell repertoires in COVID-19. The method was immunoSEQ multiplex PCR; TCRdb's version includes in-frame clones alone and lacks a portion of them. The sample shows some 77,000 clones, around 89% of them seen only once. The specimen sequenced was peripheral blood. These TCRs come from a woman older than 75 with active or convalescent COVID-19. Both conserved end residues are part of each CDR3. A D gene is named only where the DNA matches it firmly. The size field is filled for only some rows; it gives once, few, many or a size class.

cdr3_aa cdr3_nt v_call d_call j_call clone_size
CASSQGLAGYNEQFF TGCGCCAGCAGCCAGGGACTAGCGGGTTACAATGAGCAGTTCTTC TRBV4-1 TRBD2 TRBJ2-1 .
CASSSGTNYGYTF TGTGCCAGTAGTTCAGGGACTAACTATGGCTACACCTTC TRBV19 . TRBJ1-2 .
CASSIAPSPFTEAFF TGTGCCAGTAGTATAGCCCCTTCTCCTTTCACTGAAGCTTTCTTT TRBV19 . TRBJ1-1 .
CSVERAAQAFF TGCAGCGTTGAAAGAGCGGCGCAAGCTTTCTTT TRBV29-1 . TRBJ1-1 .
CASSLIPGLGVYEQYF TGTGCCAGCAGCCTGATCCCGGGACTAGGGGTTTACGAGCAGTACTTC TRBV5-5 TRBD2 TRBJ2-7 .
CASSKRGSGTPEDTQYF TGTGCCAGCAGCAAACGGGGTAGCGGGACACCCGAGGATACGCAGTATTTT TRBV3-1/TRBV3-2 TRBD2 TRBJ2-3 .
CASSPHQREGGDTQYF TGTGCCAGCAGTCCACACCAGCGGGAGGGCGGGGATACGCAGTATTTT TRBV27 TRBD2 TRBJ2-3 .
CASSSSGSVETQYF TGTGCCAGCAGCTCCAGCGGGAGTGTAGAGACCCAGTACTTC TRBV7-2 TRBD2 TRBJ2-5 .
CASSHATGQGTDTQYF TGTGCCAGCAGCCATGCGACAGGGCAGGGCACAGATACGCAGTATTTT TRBV7-3 TRBD1 TRBJ2-3 .
CASGTGGYSNQPQHF TGTGCCAGCGGGACAGGGGGTTATAGCAATCAGCCCCAGCATTTT TRBV28 TRBD1 TRBJ1-5 .
CASSQELAGGPNEQFF TGTGCCAGCAGCCAAGAACTAGCGGGAGGGCCCAATGAGCAGTTCTTC TRBV4-2 TRBD2 TRBJ2-1 .
CASSSSTGGQNEQFF TGTGCCAGCTCATCATCGACAGGGGGGCAGAATGAGCAGTTCTTC TRBV18 TRBD1 TRBJ2-1 .
CASSLRWPDTGELFF TGTGCCAGCAGCCTCAGGTGGCCGGACACCGGGGAGCTGTTTTTT TRBV11-1 . TRBJ2-2 .
CASSEAALFEEKLFF TGTGCCAGCAGTGAAGCTGCCCTCTTCGAGGAAAAACTGTTTTTT TRBV6-1 . TRBJ1-4 .
CASSLDSSGYEQYF TGCGCCAGCAGCCTGGACAGCTCAGGCTACGAGCAGTACTTC TRBV5-1 . TRBJ2-7 .
CATSRVDRELFYNEQFF TGTGCCACCAGCAGAGTCGACAGGGAGCTCTTCTACAATGAGCAGTTCTTC TRBV15 TRBD1 TRBJ2-1 .
CAIRASGGGGTDTQYF TGTGCCATCAGGGCTAGCGGGGGGGGTGGCACAGATACGCAGTATTTT TRBV10-3 TRBD2 TRBJ2-3 .
CASSREVGGDQPQHF TGTGCCAGCAGCCGGGAGGTCGGGGGTGATCAGCCCCAGCATTTT TRBV5-5 . TRBJ1-5 .
CASSYSGRGADTQYF TGTGCCAGCAGCTACAGCGGGAGGGGAGCAGATACGCAGTATTTT TRBV5-6 TRBD2 TRBJ2-3 once
CASSLQQGGREKLFF TGTGCCAGCAGCTTACAACAGGGGGGGAGAGAAAAACTGTTTTTT TRBV7-8 TRBD1 TRBJ1-4 .
CASGSGNSLTGEQFF TGTGCCAGCGGTAGCGGGAATTCGCTTACTGGTGAGCAGTTCTTC TRBV25-1 TRBD2 TRBJ2-1 .
CASSLGGTGQSYGYTF TGTGCCAGCAGCTTAGGGGGGACAGGACAATCCTATGGCTACACCTTC TRBV11-2 TRBD1 TRBJ1-2 .
CASSLLPGQGDGYTF TGTGCCAGCAGTCTTTTACCGGGACAGGGGGATGGCTACACCTTC TRBV6-5 TRBD1 TRBJ1-2 .
CATSRDFDSKLFF TGTGCCACCAGCAGAGATTTTGACAGCAAACTGTTTTTT TRBV15 . TRBJ1-4 .
CASSLDIREQFF TGTGCCAGCAGTTTAGATATCCGGGAGCAGTTCTTC TRBV28 . TRBJ2-1 .
CASRTGGTEAFF TGTGCCAGCAGGACGGGGGGCACTGAAGCTTTCTTT TRBV2 . TRBJ1-1 .
CASSSGTSGRTEQYF TGTGCCAGCAGCTCCGGGACTAGCGGGAGAACCGAGCAGTACTTC TRBV3-1/TRBV3-2 TRBD2 TRBJ2-7 .
CASSSTSPFARLAFF TGTGCCAGCAGCTCCACAAGCCCGTTTGCCAGACTAGCTTTCTTT TRBV7-8 . TRBJ1-1 .
CASSQEVGLAGLREQYF TGCGCCAGCAGCCAAGAGGTAGGACTAGCGGGACTCCGGGAGCAGTACTTC TRBV4-1 TRBD2 TRBJ2-7 .
CASSPTGPTYEQYF TGTGCCAGCAGCCCGACAGGGCCGACCTACGAGCAGTACTTC TRBV7-9 TRBD1 TRBJ2-7 few
CASSLGAAFSGNTIYF TGTGCCAGCAGCTTAGGGGCCGCCTTCTCTGGAAACACCATATATTTT TRBV7-6 . TRBJ1-3 few
CASSVMGRQGYNEQFF TGTGCCAGCAGCGTAATGGGGCGTCAGGGCTACAATGAGCAGTTCTTC TRBV9 . TRBJ2-1 once
CASSLQGAVGGYTF TGTGCCAGCAGCTTACAGGGGGCAGTAGGTGGCTACACCTTC TRBV27 TRBD1 TRBJ1-2 .
CASSWGVSYEQYF TGTGCCAGCAGTTGGGGGGTTTCCTACGAGCAGTACTTC TRBV6-5 . TRBJ2-7 few
CASRRTSGGTYNEQFF TGTGCCAGTAGACGGACTAGCGGGGGGACGTACAATGAGCAGTTCTTC TRBV19 TRBD2 TRBJ2-1 .
CASSIRLAGEEETQYF TGTGCCAGTAGTATACGACTAGCGGGAGAGGAAGAGACCCAGTACTTC TRBV19 TRBD2 TRBJ2-5 .
CASSHGPDRVNQPQHF TGTGCCAGCAGCCATGGCCCGGACAGGGTAAATCAGCCCCAGCATTTT TRBV3-1/TRBV3-2 TRBD1 TRBJ1-5 .
CASSFQRSLGTEAFF TGTGCCAGCAGCTTCCAGCGGTCCCTGGGAACTGAAGCTTTCTTT TRBV7-9 . TRBJ1-1 .
CASSLPGNEQFF TGTGCCAGCAGCTTGCCCGGGAATGAGCAGTTCTTC TRBV5-5 . TRBJ2-1 .
CASSYRGGSNQPQHF TGTGCCAGCAGTTACCGTGGGGGCAGCAATCAGCCCCAGCATTTT TRBV6-2/TRBV6-3 . TRBJ1-5 once
CASSLGGGGTDTQYF TGTGCCAGCAGCTTGGGGGGGGGCGGCACAGATACGCAGTATTTT TRBV7-2 . TRBJ2-3 .
CASSAANQPQHF TGTGCCAGCAGTGCTGCGAATCAGCCCCAGCATTTT TRBV28 . TRBJ1-5 .